The source of this T cell receptor beta chain is a study of follicular helper T cells after annual influenza vaccination. Study summary: For some subjects, blood spans the 2013-2014, 2014-2015 and 2015-2016 annual vaccinations. Study observations and caveats: ICOS-CD38- cTfh most often held earlier Day 7 ICOS+CD38+ clones. Change in circulating plasmablasts correlated with ICOS+CD38+ cTfh clonality change.

Germline V gene sequence: CDR1 SNHLY, CDR2 FYNNEI. This CDR3 region has 15 residues. Clones were read by immunoSEQ multiplex PCR, and TCRdb kept only the in-frame ones, dropping some. The table lists some 15,000 clones, 84% of them singletons. A note on this clone: Its antigen is undetermined. Germline is not matched at one junction end, which may reflect a read error.

The time point here: 2014-2015 season, pre-vaccination. Sorted blood CD4 subsets were sequenced before and after adults received seasonal inactivated influenza vaccine. This TCR was sampled from an adult who received the influenza vaccine. The sequences come from CXCR5- memory CD4+ T cells sorted from blood, collected on the day of influenza vaccination. The chain uses TRBV2 and TRBJ1-2; possible D gene TRBD1, 5 bases. CDR3 region: CASIHPPMKVLYRNF. The CDR3 DNA follows: TGTGCCAGCATACACCCTCCAATGAAAGTACTTTACAGGAACTTC. Looking up the rest from reference TRBV2 and TRBJ1-2 gives the full variable domain: EPEVTQTPSHQVTQMGQEVILRCVPISNHLYFYWYRQILGQKVEFLVSFYNNEISEKSEIFDDQFSVERPDGSNFTLKIRSTKLEDSAMYFCASIHPPMKVLYRNFGSGTRLTVV.